This record looks at one TCR beta chain sequence and its context. Per germline, CDR1 MNHEY and CDR2 SVGAGI. J gave up 5 bases and V 6 bases, and 8 bases lay outside the gene matches. CDR3 length: 14 amino acids. These data belong to a study of blood T cell repertoires in COVID-19. Study-wide background: The origin of the acute and convalescent COVID-19 samples was the United States, Italy and Spain.

Only in-frame clones appear in the TCRdb table, and some are missing; sequencing was by immunoSEQ multiplex PCR. Of fewer than 250,000 clones in the sample, about 88% were seen once. The source of this sequence is a woman aged 40 to 49 who had recovered from COVID-19. The chain carries TRBV6-5 and TRBJ2-7, with 9 bases aligning to TRBD1. Sample: peripheral blood. CDR3 sequence reads: CASSLQGAMDEQYF. The CDR3 DNA follows: TGTGCCAGCAGCCTACAGGGGGCCATGGACGAGCAGTACTTC.